The rows below give T cell receptor beta chains drawn from one sample of a study of cytomegalovirus exposure and HLA in healthy donors. Data came from immunoSEQ multiplex PCR; TCRdb stores just in-frame clones and leaves some out. The sample holds about 150,000 clones, around three quarters seen once. Sequencing was done on a sample of PBMCs. The receptor set was obtained from a man between 35 and 55 years old in good health and CMV-seronegative. Each CDR3 is given with its conserved first and last residue. D genes are given only for firm matches. A clone size is listed for some rows: how often the clone was seen (once, few, many), or a class if it is expanded.

NA,NA,TRBJ2-1,TRBV7-2,CASSKAAGNEQFF,TGTGCCAGCAGCAAAGCGGCTGGCAATGAGCAGTTCTTC
TRBD1,few,TRBJ2-7,TRBV5-6,CASSRWDRGGGYEQYF,TGTGCCAGCAGCCGGTGGGACAGGGGAGGTGGCTACGAGCAGTACTTC
NA,NA,TRBJ2-1,TRBV13,CASSLGTYLDNEQFF,TGTGCCAGCAGCTTAGGTACTTACCTCGACAATGAGCAGTTCTTC
NA,NA,TRBJ1-3,TRBV7-2,CASSPRQPGNTIYF,TGTGCCAGCAGCCCGAGGCAGCCTGGAAACACCATATATTTT
NA,NA,TRBJ1-4,TRBV6-5,CASSYSTAPGEKLFF,TGTGCCAGCAGTTACTCGACTGCCCCCGGGGAAAAACTGTTTTTT
NA,NA,TRBJ1-1,TRBV18,CASSPPTANTEAFF,TGTGCCAGCTCACCCCCGACAGCGAACACTGAAGCTTTCTTT
NA,NA,TRBJ2-7,TRBV19,CASSIREREQYF,TGTGCCAGTAGTATAAGGGAGCGGGAGCAGTACTTC
NA,NA,TRBJ2-5,TRBV5-4,CASSGEQEETQYF,TGTGCCAGCAGCGGGGAGCAGGAGGAGACCCAGTACTTC
TRBD1,NA,TRBJ1-4,TRBV30,CASGQGSGTNEKLFF,TGTGCCTCGGGACAGGGGAGTGGTACTAATGAAAAACTGTTTTTT
TRBD2,NA,TRBJ2-5,TRBV7-9,CASSPGTSGSPQETQYF,TGTGCCAGCAGTCCAGGGACTAGCGGGAGCCCCCAAGAGACCCAGTACTTC
TRBD2,few,TRBJ2-2,TRBV9,CASSKDIAGGPNTGELFF,TGTGCCAGCAGCAAGGATATAGCGGGAGGTCCGAACACCGGGGAGCTGTTTTTT
NA,many,TRBJ2-2,TRBV6-1,CASRGDLTGELFF,TGTGCCAGCCGCGGGGACCTCACGGGGGAGCTGTTTTTT
TRBD2,NA,TRBJ2-1,TRBV6-1,CASSELASGDNEQFF,TGTGCCAGCAGTGAACTTGCTAGCGGGGACAATGAGCAGTTCTTC
NA,NA,TRBJ1-2,TRBV11-2,CASSLGGGLDGYTF,TGTGCCAGCAGCTTAGGCGGGGGCTTGGATGGCTACACCTTC
TRBD2,NA,TRBJ2-7,TRBV27,CASKTSGSPGYEQYF,TGTGCCAGCAAGACTAGCGGGAGTCCCGGGTACGAGCAGTACTTC
NA,NA,TRBJ1-1,TRBV18,CASSPRGGQLNTEAFF,TGTGCCAGCTCACCACGAGGAGGCCAGCTGAACACTGAAGCTTTCTTT
TRBD2,NA,TRBJ2-3,TRBV9,CASSVWAGARSDTQYF,TGTGCCAGCAGCGTATGGGCGGGAGCGAGGTCAGATACGCAGTATTTT
NA,NA,TRBJ2-7,TRBV7-9,CSSSLVRDEQYF,TGTTCCAGCAGCTTAGTGCGGGACGAGCAGTACTTC
TRBD1,NA,TRBJ2-2,TRBV5-4,CASRLGQGRNTGELFF,TGTGCCAGCAGGTTGGGACAGGGGAGAAACACCGGGGAGCTGTTTTTT
NA,NA,TRBJ1-1,TRBV27,CASSLRLRGSNTEAFF,TGTGCCAGCAGTTTACGCCTTAGGGGCTCGAACACTGAAGCTTTCTTT
NA,NA,TRBJ2-2,TRBV6-5,CASSWGQGAGELFF,TGTGCCAGCAGTTGGGGGCAGGGCGCCGGGGAGCTGTTTTTT
NA,NA,TRBJ1-1,TRBV7-2,CASSLRGAGPGGTEAFF,TGTGCCAGCAGCTTGCGGGGGGCAGGTCCTGGTGGCACTGAAGCTTTCTTT